One TCR beta chain is described in this entry. Exposed study participants had met a COVID-19 case within 2 weeks before entry. TCRdb keeps only in-frame clones here, not all; method: immunoSEQ multiplex PCR. Here the sample spans about 180,000 clones, approximately 80% being singletons. The sample originates from a study of blood T cell repertoires in COVID-19. Whole-study context: Acute and convalescent COVID-19 samples came from the United States, Italy and Spain.

There are 15 residues in the CDR3. V was pared by 1 base and J by 2 bases, with 3 bases of the junction left unmatched. Germline CDR1 KGHSH, CDR2 LQKENI. The sample was PBMCs or T cells enriched from blood (not recorded which). The sequence was collected from a man aged 60-69 years who had been exposed to COVID-19. The genes are TRBV18 and TRBJ2-3; TRBD1 matches at 7 bases. The CDR3 is CASSPLTGDTDTQYF. For the CDR3, the DNA is TGTGCCAGCTCACCACTTACAGGGGACACAGATACGCAGTATTTT.